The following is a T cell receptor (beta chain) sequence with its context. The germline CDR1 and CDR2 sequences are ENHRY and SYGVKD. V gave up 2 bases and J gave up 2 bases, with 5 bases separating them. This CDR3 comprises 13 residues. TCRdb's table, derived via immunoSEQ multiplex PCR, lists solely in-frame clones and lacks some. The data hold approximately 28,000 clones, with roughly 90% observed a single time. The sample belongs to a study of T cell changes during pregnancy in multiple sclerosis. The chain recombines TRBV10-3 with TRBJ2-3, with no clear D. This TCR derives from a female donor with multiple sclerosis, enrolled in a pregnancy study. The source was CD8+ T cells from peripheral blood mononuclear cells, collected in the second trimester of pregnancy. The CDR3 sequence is CAISEGLTDTQYF. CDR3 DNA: TGTGCCATCAGTGAGGGGCTCACAGATACGCAGTATTTT.